These T cell receptor beta chains were read from a single sample in a study of regulatory T cells in long-lasting Graves disease. TCRdb re-derived calls from the multiplex PCR reads in MiXCR, one entry per CDR3 protein. The repertoire holds a few hundred thousand distinct CDR3 sequences, with 20% to 25% as singletons. Sequencing was performed on peripheral blood mononuclear cells (PBMCs), taken when the disease was refractory, from a patient treated with antithyroid drugs. All receptors come from a female donor with Graves disease. Both conserved end residues are part of each CDR3. The order of the fields is clone size, V gene, J gene, D gene, CDR3 DNA, CDR3 protein. A D gene is named only where the DNA matches it firmly. Clone size, where shown, is once, few, many, or a class for clones that have expanded.

many	TRBV6-5	TRBJ1-1	NA	TGTGCCAGCAGTTACTTACAGGGGAACACTGAAGCTTTCTTT	CASSYLQGNTEAFF
few	TRBV30	TRBJ2-7	NA	TGTGCCTGGGGTGTAAAGGCCTCCCCCTACGAGCAGTACTTC	CAWGVKASPYEQYF
once	TRBV3-1	TRBJ2-1	TRBD2	TGTGCCAGCAGCCCCCTCGCGGGGGGGCTTAGTGAGCAGTTCTTC	CASSPLAGGLSEQFF
NA	TRBV7-9	TRBJ1-3	NA	TGTGCCAGCAGATGGGCGGGCGCGGGCGCGAGGACCATATATTTT	CASRWAGAGARTIYF
NA	TRBV15	TRBJ1-5	NA	TGTGCCACCAGCAGAGGGACAAGCAATCAGCCCCAGCATTTT	CATSRGTSNQPQHF
many	TRBV12-3/TRBV12-4	TRBJ2-7	NA	TGTGCCAGCAGTCTTTCAGGGAACCACGAGCAGTACTTC	CASSLSGNHEQYF
NA	TRBV18	TRBJ2-1	TRBD2	TGTGCCAGCTCTCTTGGGACTAGCGGTTTCGATGAGCAGTTCTTC	CASSLGTSGFDEQFF
NA	TRBV20-1	TRBJ1-5	NA	TGCAGTGCTAGCAGGTCCAATCAGCCCCAGCATTTT	CSASRSNQPQHF
few	TRBV6-1	TRBJ1-1	NA	TGTGCCAGCAGCGCCAATCATCCTGAAGCTTTCTTT	CASSANHPEAFF
NA	TRBV7-3	TRBJ2-5	NA	TGTGCCAGCAGCTTAATAGGGGGGCTGGAGACCCAGTACTTC	CASSLIGGLETQYF
few	TRBV7-6	TRBJ2-2	TRBD1	TGTGCCAGCAGCCCCCGACAGGGGGGGACCGGGGAGCTGTTTTTT	CASSPRQGGTGELFF
few	TRBV10-3	TRBJ1-6	TRBD1	TGTGCCTCCCACGGACAGGGAGTCTATAATTCACCCCTCCACTTT	CASHGQGVYNSPLHF
many	TRBV12-3/TRBV12-4	TRBJ1-1	NA	TGTGCCAGCCGGGAAGGGGGGAACACTGAAGCTTTCTTT	CASREGGNTEAFF
NA	TRBV5-1	TRBJ2-7	NA	TGCGCCAGCAGCCCAGGGGCGGCCTACGAGCAGTACTTC	CASSPGAAYEQYF
many	TRBV29-1	TRBJ2-5	NA	TGCAGCGTTGGCAGCGGTTCGGTAGGGGGCGGGGGAGAGACCCAGTACTTC	CSVGSGSVGGGGETQYF
few	TRBV20-1	TRBJ1-2	NA	TGCAGTGCTAGAGATCAAGGGGGCTACACCTTC	CSARDQGGYTF
many	TRBV7-9	TRBJ2-7	NA	TGTGCCAGCAGCTTAGTAAAGTGGCAGAGGACGATCACCTACGAGCAGTACTTC	CASSLVKWQRTITYEQYF
NA	TRBV12-5	TRBJ1-1	TRBD1	TGTGCTAGTGGTTTGGCAACAGGGGTCGGGGTTGCTGAAGCTTTCTTT	CASGLATGVGVAEAFF
many	TRBV6-5	TRBJ2-7	NA	TGTGCCAGCAGTTACCACAGGGACACGAAATACGAGCAGTACTTC	CASSYHRDTKYEQYF
many	TRBV28	TRBJ1-4	TRBD1	TGTGCCAGCAGCTTGGGACAGACAAATGAAAAACTGTTTTTT	CASSLGQTNEKLFF
few	TRBV27	TRBJ2-2	NA	TGTGCCAGCACTCAGCGGAAGAACACCGGGGAGCTGTTTTTT	CASTQRKNTGELFF
many	TRBV28	TRBJ1-2	NA	TGTGCCACCAGGGACCACTATGGCTACACCTTC	CATRDHYGYTF
many	TRBV7-9	TRBJ2-7	NA	TGTGCCAGCAGCCCGCACGTGAGCTCCTACGAGCAGTACTTC	CASSPHVSSYEQYF
many	TRBV28	TRBJ2-2	TRBD2	TGTGCCAGCACGGGAGGTGACCACGGGGAGCTGTTTTTT	CASTGGDHGELFF
few	TRBV12-3/TRBV12-4	TRBJ2-2	TRBD2	TGTGCCAGCAGCCTGCGGGAGGGCCGGGAGCTGTTTTTT	CASSLREGRELFF
many	TRBV12-3/TRBV12-4	TRBJ1-1	NA	TGTGCCAGCAGTTTAGGGAGGGGAAAGAACACTGAAGCTTTCTTT	CASSLGRGKNTEAFF
many	TRBV7-2	TRBJ2-1	TRBD2	TGTGCCAGCAGCTTAATGCTAGCGGGAGGATACAATGAGCAGTTCTTC	CASSLMLAGGYNEQFF
few	TRBV27	TRBJ2-7	NA	TGTGCCAGCAGTTACTTGGCTAGGTCCTACGAGCAGTACTTC	CASSYLARSYEQYF
few	TRBV27	TRBJ2-7	NA	TGTGCCAGCAGTTTAAAAATGGGGGACTCCTACTCCTACGAGCAGTACTTC	CASSLKMGDSYSYEQYF
NA	TRBV27	TRBJ1-6	NA	TGTGCCAGCAGTTTGATACCCAGTCGGGGCGGTTCACCCCTCCACTTT	CASSLIPSRGGSPLHF
few	TRBV7-2	TRBJ1-5	NA	TGTGCCAGCAGCTTAGCAATATTGGGAGGGGCCCAGCATTTT	CASSLAILGGAQHF
many	TRBV2	TRBJ2-7	TRBD2	TGTGCCAGCAGACAACTAGCGGGAGCGTACGAGCAGTACTTC	CASRQLAGAYEQYF
NA	TRBV19	TRBJ2-3	TRBD2	TGTGCCAGTAGTATTGTTACGGGAGGCCCCTATAGGGATACGCAGTATTTT	CASSIVTGGPYRDTQYF
many	TRBV6-1	TRBJ1-5	TRBD1	TGTGCCAGCATCGAACAGGGGACGGATCAGCCCCAGCATTTT	CASIEQGTDQPQHF
many	TRBV18	TRBJ2-7	TRBD1	TGTGCCAGCTCACCCCAGGGGGTCGAGCAGTACTTC	CASSPQGVEQYF